Included here is one T cell receptor beta chain sequence, with context. Researchers ran the assay at a deep level. In the original analysis: With immunoSEQ giving junction-only sequences and no quality scores, filtering differed. Using immunoSEQ multiplex PCR, the repertoire was profiled, and TCRdb retains in-frame clones only, with some absent. V, J and clone size are those of that table, while D and trimming were read from the DNA. The sample has hundreds of thousands of clones, 70% to 80% seen once. The sample is drawn from a study of shared clonotypes between healthy human individuals. For the study at large: Serving as donors were two women and a few men, whose ages spanned 18 to 49.

About 100 million PBMCs supplied genomic DNA for unsorted samples. Germline V gives CDR1 SEHNR, CDR2 FQNEAQ (reference sequence). V lost 5 bases and J 8 bases, leaving 6 bases between the germline ends. The CDR3 has 11 amino acids. The receptor was derived from a woman between 40 and 55 years old in good health. Some clones in this sample may be carry-over from other donors' samples. The material sequenced was PBMCs. This chain connects TRBV7-9 to TRBJ2-2; D remains ambiguous. As DNA, the CDR3 is TGTGCCAGCAGCCCCCGAGGGGAGCTGTTTTTT. Translating it yields CASSPRGELFF.